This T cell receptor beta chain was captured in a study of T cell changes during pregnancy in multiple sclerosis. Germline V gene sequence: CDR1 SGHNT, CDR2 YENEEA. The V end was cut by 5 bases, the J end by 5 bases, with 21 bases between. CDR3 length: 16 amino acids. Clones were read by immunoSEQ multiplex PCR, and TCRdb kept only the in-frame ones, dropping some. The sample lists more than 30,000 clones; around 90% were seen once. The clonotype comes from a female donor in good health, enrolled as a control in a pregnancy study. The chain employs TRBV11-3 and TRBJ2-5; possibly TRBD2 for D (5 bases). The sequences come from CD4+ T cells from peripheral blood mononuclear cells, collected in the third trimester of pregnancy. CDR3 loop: CASSDTPTTVGETQYF. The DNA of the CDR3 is TGTGCCAGCAGCGACACCCCGACTACAGTCGGGGAGACCCAGTACTTC.